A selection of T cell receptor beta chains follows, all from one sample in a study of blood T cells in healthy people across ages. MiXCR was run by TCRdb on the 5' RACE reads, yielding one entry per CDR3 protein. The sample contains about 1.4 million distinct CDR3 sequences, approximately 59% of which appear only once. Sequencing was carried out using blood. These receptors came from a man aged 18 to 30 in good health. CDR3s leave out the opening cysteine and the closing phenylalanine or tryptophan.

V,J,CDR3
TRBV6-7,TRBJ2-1,ASSYFCGLAGIYSYNEQF
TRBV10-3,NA,AISESVGQDSYEQY
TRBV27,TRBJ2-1,ASSFLLATDNEQF
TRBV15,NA,ATSRDGLGGVGNIQY
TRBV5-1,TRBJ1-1,ASKLTGGTEAF
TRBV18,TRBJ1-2,ASSPNFLGPSGYGYT
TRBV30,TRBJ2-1,APGSKREGGEQF
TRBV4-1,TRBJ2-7,ASSQESPPSRGYEQY
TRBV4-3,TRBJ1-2,ASSQGLAYGYT
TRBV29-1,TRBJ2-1,SWDRGYNEQF
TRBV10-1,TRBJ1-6,ASGLSPLH
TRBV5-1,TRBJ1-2,ASSPGRVDGYT
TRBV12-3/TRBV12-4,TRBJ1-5,ASSLGARQPQH
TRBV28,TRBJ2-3,ASSTRIRETGGDSTDTQY